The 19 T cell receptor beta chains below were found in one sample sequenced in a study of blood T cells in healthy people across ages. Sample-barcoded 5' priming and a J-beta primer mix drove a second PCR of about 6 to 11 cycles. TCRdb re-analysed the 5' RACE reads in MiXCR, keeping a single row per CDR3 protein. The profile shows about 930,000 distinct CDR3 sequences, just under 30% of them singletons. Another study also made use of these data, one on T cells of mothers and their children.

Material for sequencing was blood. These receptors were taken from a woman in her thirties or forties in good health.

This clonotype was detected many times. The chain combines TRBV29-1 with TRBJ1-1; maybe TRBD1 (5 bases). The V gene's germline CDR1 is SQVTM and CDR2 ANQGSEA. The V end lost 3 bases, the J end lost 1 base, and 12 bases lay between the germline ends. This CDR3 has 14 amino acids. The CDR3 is CSVDSPGKNTEAFF. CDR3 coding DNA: TGCAGCGTTGATAGCCCAGGGAAGAACACTGAAGCTTTCTTT.

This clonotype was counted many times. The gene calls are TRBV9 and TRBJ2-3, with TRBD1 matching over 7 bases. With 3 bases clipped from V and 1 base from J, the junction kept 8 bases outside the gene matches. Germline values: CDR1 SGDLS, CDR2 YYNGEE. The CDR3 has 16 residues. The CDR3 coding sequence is TGTGCCAGCAGCGCACAACAGGGGATTCGCACAGATACGCAGTATTTT. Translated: CASSAQQGIRTDTQYF. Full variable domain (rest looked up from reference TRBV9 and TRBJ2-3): DSGVTQTPKHLITATGQRVTLRCSPRSGDLSVYWYQQSLDQGLQFLIQYYNGEERAKGNILERFSAQQFPDLHSELNLSSLELGDSALYFCASSAQQGIRTDTQYFGPGTRLTVL.

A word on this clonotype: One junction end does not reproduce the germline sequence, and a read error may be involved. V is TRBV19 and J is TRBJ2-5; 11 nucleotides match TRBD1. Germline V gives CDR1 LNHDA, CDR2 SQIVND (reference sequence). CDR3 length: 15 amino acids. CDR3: CASSPGQGERETQYF. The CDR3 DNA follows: TGCGCCAGTAGCCCGGGACAGGGGGAAAGAGAGACCCAGTACTTC.

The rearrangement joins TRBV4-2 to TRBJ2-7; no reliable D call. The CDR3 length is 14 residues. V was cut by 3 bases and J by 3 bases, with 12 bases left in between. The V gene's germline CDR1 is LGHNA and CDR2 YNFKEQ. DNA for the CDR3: TGTGCCAGCAGCCAGATTACCAGAGGCTACGAGCAGTACTTC. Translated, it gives CASSQITRGYEQYF.

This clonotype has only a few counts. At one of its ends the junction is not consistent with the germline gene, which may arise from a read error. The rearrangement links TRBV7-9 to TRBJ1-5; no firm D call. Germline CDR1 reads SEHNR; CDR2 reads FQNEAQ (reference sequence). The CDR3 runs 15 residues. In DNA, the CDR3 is TGTGCCAGCAACTTAGCGGCCGGTAGCAATCAGCCCCAGCATTTT. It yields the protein CASNLAAGSNQPQHF.

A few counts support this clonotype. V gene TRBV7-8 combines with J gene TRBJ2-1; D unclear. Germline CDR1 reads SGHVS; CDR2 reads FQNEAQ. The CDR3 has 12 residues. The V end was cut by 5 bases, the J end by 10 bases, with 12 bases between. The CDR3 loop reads CASSLPADEQFF. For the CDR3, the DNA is TGTGCCAGCAGCCTTCCGGCCGACGAGCAGTTCTTC.

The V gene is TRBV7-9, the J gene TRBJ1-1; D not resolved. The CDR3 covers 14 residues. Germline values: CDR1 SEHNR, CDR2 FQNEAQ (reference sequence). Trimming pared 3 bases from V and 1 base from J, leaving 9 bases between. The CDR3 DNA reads TGTGCCAGCAGCTTCGCCACAGAGAACACTGAAGCTTTCTTT. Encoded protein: CASSFATENTEAFF.

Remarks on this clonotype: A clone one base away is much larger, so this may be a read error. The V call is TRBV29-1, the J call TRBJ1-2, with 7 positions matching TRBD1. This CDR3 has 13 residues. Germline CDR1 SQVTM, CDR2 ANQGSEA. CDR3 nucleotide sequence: TGCAGCGCCCGGGACAGCGTTAACTGTGGCTACACCTTC. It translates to CSARDSVNCGYTF.

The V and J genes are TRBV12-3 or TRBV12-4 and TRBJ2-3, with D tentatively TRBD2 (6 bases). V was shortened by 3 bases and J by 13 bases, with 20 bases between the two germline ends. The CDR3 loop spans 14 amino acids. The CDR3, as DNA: TGTGCCAGCAGTTTCGGAGGGTTCACAGATGCGGAGTATTTT. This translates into CASSFGGFTDAEYF.

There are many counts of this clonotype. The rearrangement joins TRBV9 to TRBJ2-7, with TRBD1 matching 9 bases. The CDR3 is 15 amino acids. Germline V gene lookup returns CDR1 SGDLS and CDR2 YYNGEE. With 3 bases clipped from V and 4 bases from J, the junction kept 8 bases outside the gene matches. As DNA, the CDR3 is TGTGCCAGCAGCGCAGGTGGGACAGGGCATTACGAGCAGTACTTC. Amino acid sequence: CASSAGGTGHYEQYF.

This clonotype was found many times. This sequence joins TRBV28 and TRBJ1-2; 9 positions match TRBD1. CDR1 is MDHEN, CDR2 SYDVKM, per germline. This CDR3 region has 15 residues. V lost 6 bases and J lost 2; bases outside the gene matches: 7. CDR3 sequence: CASSPLGQGNYGYTF. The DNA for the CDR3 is TGTGCCAGCAGCCCCCTGGGACAGGGCAACTATGGCTACACCTTC.

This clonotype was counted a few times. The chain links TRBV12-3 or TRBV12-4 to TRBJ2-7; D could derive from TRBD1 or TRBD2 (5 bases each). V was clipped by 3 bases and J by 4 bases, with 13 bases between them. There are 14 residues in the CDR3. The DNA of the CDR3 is TGTGCCAGCAGTTTTGGGACGGTGAAATACGAGCAGTACTTC. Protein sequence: CASSFGTVKYEQYF.

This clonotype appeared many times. The CDR3 protein is CASGMAGTYEQYF. The CDR3 DNA reads as TGTGCCAGCGGGATGGCGGGGACCTACGAGCAGTACTTC. The chain employs TRBV28 and TRBJ2-7; possible D gene TRBD2, 6 bases. This CDR3 has 13 amino acids. The V and J ends lost 8 bases and 2 bases respectively, with 13 bases between them. Germline assignment: CDR1 MDHEN and CDR2 SYDVKM.

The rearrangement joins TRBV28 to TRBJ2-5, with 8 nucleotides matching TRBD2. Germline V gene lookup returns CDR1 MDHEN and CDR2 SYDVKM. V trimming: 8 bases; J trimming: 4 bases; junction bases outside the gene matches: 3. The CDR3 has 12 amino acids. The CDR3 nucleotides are TGTGCCAGCGGGACTAGGTCAGAGACCCAGTACTTC. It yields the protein CASGTRSETQYF.

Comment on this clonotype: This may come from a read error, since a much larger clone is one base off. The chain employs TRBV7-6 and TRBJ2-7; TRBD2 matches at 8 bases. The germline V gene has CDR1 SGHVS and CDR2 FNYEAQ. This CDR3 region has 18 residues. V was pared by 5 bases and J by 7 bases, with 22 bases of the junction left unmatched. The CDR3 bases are TGTGCCAGCAGCGCCGCCTACAGAGGGACTAGTTCCTACAATGAGCAGTACTTC. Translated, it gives CASSAAYRGTSSYNEQYF.

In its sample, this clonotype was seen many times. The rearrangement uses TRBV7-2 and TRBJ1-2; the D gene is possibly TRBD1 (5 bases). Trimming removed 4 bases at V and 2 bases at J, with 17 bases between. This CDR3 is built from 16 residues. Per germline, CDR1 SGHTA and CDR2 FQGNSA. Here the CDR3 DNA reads TGTGCCAGCAGCTCCGGGGGGGAGAAGGCCAACTATGGCTACACCTTC. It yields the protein CASSSGGEKANYGYTF.

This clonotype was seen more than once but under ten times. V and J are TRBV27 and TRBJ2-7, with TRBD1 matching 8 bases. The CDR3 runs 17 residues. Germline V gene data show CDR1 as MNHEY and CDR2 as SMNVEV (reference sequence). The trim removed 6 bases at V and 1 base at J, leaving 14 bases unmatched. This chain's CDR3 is CASSPNPTGEGSYEQYF. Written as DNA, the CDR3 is TGTGCCAGCAGCCCAAACCCGACAGGGGAAGGATCCTACGAGCAGTACTTC.

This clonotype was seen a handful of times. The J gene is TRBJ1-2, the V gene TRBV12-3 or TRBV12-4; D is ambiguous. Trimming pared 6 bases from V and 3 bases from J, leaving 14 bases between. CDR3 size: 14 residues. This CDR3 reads CASRGGSYYYGYTF. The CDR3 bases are TGTGCCAGCAGGGGAGGCAGCTACTACTATGGCTACACCTTC.

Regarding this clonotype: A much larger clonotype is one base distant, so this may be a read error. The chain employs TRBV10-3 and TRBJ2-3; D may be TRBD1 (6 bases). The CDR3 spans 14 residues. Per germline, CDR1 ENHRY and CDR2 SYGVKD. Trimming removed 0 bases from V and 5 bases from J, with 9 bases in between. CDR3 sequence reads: CAISESGRGDTQYF. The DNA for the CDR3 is TGTGCCATCAGTGAGTCGGGCAGGGGAGATACGCAGTATTTT.